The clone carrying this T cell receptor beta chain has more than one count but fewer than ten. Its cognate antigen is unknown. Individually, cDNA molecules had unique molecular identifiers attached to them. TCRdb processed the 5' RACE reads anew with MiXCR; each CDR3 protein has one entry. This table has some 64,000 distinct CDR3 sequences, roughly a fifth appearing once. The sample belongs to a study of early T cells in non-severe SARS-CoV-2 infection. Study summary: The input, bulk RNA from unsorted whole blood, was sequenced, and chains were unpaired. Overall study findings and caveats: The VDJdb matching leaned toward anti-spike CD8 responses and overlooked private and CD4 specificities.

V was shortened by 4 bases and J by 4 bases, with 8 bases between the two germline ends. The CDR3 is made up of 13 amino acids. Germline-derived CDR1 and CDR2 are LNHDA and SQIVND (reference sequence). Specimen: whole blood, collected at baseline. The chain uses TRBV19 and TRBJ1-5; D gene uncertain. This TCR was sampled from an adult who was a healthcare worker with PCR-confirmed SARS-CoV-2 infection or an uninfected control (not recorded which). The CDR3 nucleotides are TGTGCCAGTAGTAGGTCAGCTAATCAGCCCCAGCATTTT. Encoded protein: CASSRSANQPQHF.